The count of the clone carrying this TCR beta chain is one. The data originate from a study of blood T cell repertoires in COVID-19. Study-wide context: Samples taken during acute and convalescent COVID-19 were collected in the United States, Italy and Spain. From T cells, B-cell-depleted T cells, or PBMCs came the material, which was cDNA or gDNA.

Germline V lookup: CDR1 SNHLY, CDR2 FYNNEI. V dropped 6 bases and J dropped 0; count of bases not matched to a gene: 6. The length of the CDR3 is 15 residues. In the study's own analysis: Amplifying reference gene primers gave estimates of nucleated cell counts. This table comes from immunoSEQ multiplex PCR, and its TCRdb copy is limited to in-frame clones, with some not included. D and trimming come from the DNA, and the V and J calls and clone size come from that table. Here the sample spans around 450,000 clones, approximately 90% being singletons. The receptor comes from a woman in her twenties or thirties with acute or convalescent COVID-19. Input material: peripheral blood. This chain uses TRBV2 with TRBJ2-7; TRBD2 matches 9 bases. Here the CDR3 DNA reads TGTGCCAGCAGCGGTGTAGCGGGGGACTCCTACGAGCAGTACTTC. Protein product: CASSGVAGDSYEQYF. The full variable domain, completed using reference TRBV2 and TRBJ2-7, is EPEVTQTPSHQVTQMGQEVILRCVPISNHLYFYWYRQILGQKVEFLVSFYNNEISEKSEIFDDQFSVERPDGSNFTLKIRSTKLEDSAMYFCASSGVAGDSYEQYFGPGTRLTVT.